These T cell receptor beta chains were read from a single sample in a study of T-cell memory formation after mild COVID-19. Using its own MiXCR run on the 5' RACE reads, TCRdb lists one record per CDR3 protein. The repertoire holds 500,000 to 650,000 distinct CDR3 sequences, about 20% seen once, with approximately 8.4% in the top ten. The sequencing input was PBMCs or a T cell subset sorted from them (not recorded which). The source is an adult woman who had mild COVID-19 (a few samples of this study predate the infection). Cell type and time point are not known. CDR3s include the opening cysteine and the closing phenylalanine or tryptophan. A D gene is named only where the DNA matches it firmly. Part of the rows lack a size; the others show once, few, many or a class for expanded clones.

abundance: NA; j_gene: TRBJ2-1; d_gene: TRBD2; v_gene: TRBV10-3; CDR3aa: CAISALAGDFHNEQFF; CDR3nt: TGTGCCATCAGTGCTCTAGCGGGAGATTTCCACAATGAGCAGTTCTTC
abundance: NA; j_gene: TRBJ1-1; d_gene: TRBD1; v_gene: TRBV7-8; CDR3aa: CASSPRAGGWDTEAFF; CDR3nt: TGTGCCAGCAGCCCTCGGGCAGGGGGCTGGGACACTGAAGCTTTCTTT
abundance: few; j_gene: TRBJ1-1; d_gene: NA; v_gene: TRBV25-1; CDR3aa: CASFRNTEAFF; CDR3nt: TGTGCCAGCTTCAGGAACACTGAAGCTTTCTTT
abundance: few; j_gene: TRBJ2-1; d_gene: TRBD2; v_gene: TRBV24-1; CDR3aa: CATSDLLSGGASEQFF; CDR3nt: TGTGCCACCAGTGATTTGCTAAGCGGGGGGGCCAGTGAGCAGTTCTTC
abundance: NA; j_gene: TRBJ2-7; d_gene: TRBD1; v_gene: TRBV5-1; CDR3aa: CASSFPGQTYEQYF; CDR3nt: TGCGCCAGCAGCTTCCCGGGACAGACCTACGAGCAGTACTTC
abundance: few; j_gene: TRBJ2-7; d_gene: NA; v_gene: TRBV20-1; CDR3aa: CSAKTDWYEQYF; CDR3nt: TGCAGTGCCAAGACGGACTGGTACGAGCAGTACTTC
abundance: NA; j_gene: TRBJ2-2; d_gene: NA; v_gene: TRBV4-2; CDR3aa: CASSPHGDTGELFF; CDR3nt: TGTGCCAGCAGCCCTCACGGTGACACCGGGGAGCTGTTTTTT
abundance: few; j_gene: TRBJ2-5; d_gene: NA; v_gene: TRBV4-3; CDR3aa: CASSQGVGYQETQYF; CDR3nt: TGCGCCAGCAGCCAAGGGGTCGGATACCAAGAGACCCAGTACTTC
abundance: NA; j_gene: TRBJ1-4; d_gene: NA; v_gene: TRBV10-3; CDR3aa: CAISVGGVTNEKLFF; CDR3nt: TGTGCCATCAGTGTCGGCGGGGTGACTAATGAAAAACTGTTTTTT
abundance: NA; j_gene: TRBJ2-7; d_gene: TRBD2; v_gene: TRBV6-2/TRBV6-3; CDR3aa: CASFKRTSGKSYEQYF; CDR3nt: TGTGCCAGCTTCAAACGGACCAGCGGGAAGTCCTACGAGCAGTACTTC
abundance: NA; j_gene: TRBJ2-5; d_gene: TRBD1; v_gene: TRBV27; CDR3aa: CASSFGQGEQETQYF; CDR3nt: TGTGCCAGCAGTTTCGGACAGGGGGAACAAGAGACCCAGTACTTC
abundance: few; j_gene: TRBJ2-1; d_gene: NA; v_gene: TRBV19; CDR3aa: CASSLTGSGGNEQFF; CDR3nt: TGTGCCAGTAGTCTCACGGGGTCCGGAGGGAATGAGCAGTTCTTC
abundance: few; j_gene: TRBJ2-1; d_gene: TRBD2; v_gene: TRBV29-1; CDR3aa: CSVLSGGNNEQFF; CDR3nt: TGCAGCGTCCTGAGCGGGGGGAACAATGAGCAGTTCTTC
abundance: NA; j_gene: TRBJ2-7; d_gene: TRBD2; v_gene: TRBV5-1; CDR3aa: CASSQAGVAEQYF; CDR3nt: TGCGCCAGCAGTCAAGCGGGAGTAGCCGAGCAGTACTTC
abundance: NA; j_gene: TRBJ2-1; d_gene: NA; v_gene: TRBV20-1; CDR3aa: CSARGPGTPEYFNEQFF; CDR3nt: TGCAGTGCTAGAGGGCCAGGGACTCCCGAATATTTTAATGAGCAGTTCTTC
abundance: many; j_gene: TRBJ2-2; d_gene: NA; v_gene: TRBV4-1; CDR3aa: CASSHGTGELFF; CDR3nt: TGCGCCAGCAGCCACGGCACCGGGGAGCTGTTTTTT
abundance: NA; j_gene: TRBJ1-5; d_gene: NA; v_gene: TRBV4-1; CDR3aa: CASSQPGAQPQHF; CDR3nt: TGCGCCAGCAGCCAGCCAGGGGCTCAGCCCCAGCATTTT
abundance: few; j_gene: TRBJ2-7; d_gene: NA; v_gene: TRBV2; CDR3aa: CASSRGTVGSYEQYF; CDR3nt: TGTGCCAGCAGTCGCGGGACAGTTGGATCCTACGAGCAGTACTTC
abundance: many; j_gene: TRBJ2-3; d_gene: TRBD1; v_gene: TRBV18; CDR3aa: CASSSRDRGPDTQYF; CDR3nt: TGTGCCAGCTCTTCCCGAGACAGGGGCCCAGATACGCAGTATTTT
abundance: NA; j_gene: TRBJ2-3; d_gene: NA; v_gene: TRBV6-6; CDR3aa: CASSRQGGTHTQYF; CDR3nt: TGTGCCAGCAGCAGGCAGGGGGGCACACATACGCAGTATTTT
abundance: many; j_gene: TRBJ2-7; d_gene: NA; v_gene: TRBV9; CDR3aa: CASSLRASRDYEQYF; CDR3nt: TGTGCCAGCAGCTTGCGGGCGTCTCGGGACTACGAGCAGTACTTC
abundance: few; j_gene: TRBJ2-5; d_gene: TRBD2; v_gene: TRBV18; CDR3aa: CASSPPLAGSQTQYF; CDR3nt: TGTGCCAGCTCACCACCGCTAGCGGGGAGTCAGACCCAGTACTTC
abundance: once; j_gene: TRBJ1-1; d_gene: TRBD1; v_gene: TRBV6-6; CDR3aa: CASSQQGFNTEAFF; CDR3nt: TGTGCCAGCAGTCAACAGGGGTTTAACACTGAAGCTTTCTTT
abundance: NA; j_gene: TRBJ1-1; d_gene: TRBD1; v_gene: TRBV10-3; CDR3aa: CAISGGQGASAFF; CDR3nt: TGTGCCATCAGTGGAGGACAGGGGGCTTCGGCTTTCTTT
abundance: NA; j_gene: TRBJ2-7; d_gene: TRBD2; v_gene: TRBV7-2; CDR3aa: CASSPRTSGQRYEQYF; CDR3nt: TGTGCCAGCAGCCCCCGGACTAGCGGACAACGCTACGAGCAGTACTTC
abundance: NA; j_gene: TRBJ2-7; d_gene: TRBD1; v_gene: TRBV5-1; CDR3aa: CASSLRDRGEQYF; CDR3nt: TGCGCCAGCAGCTTGAGGGACAGGGGCGAGCAGTACTTC
abundance: few; j_gene: TRBJ2-3; d_gene: TRBD1; v_gene: TRBV11-2; CDR3aa: CASSQGTGSPDTQYF; CDR3nt: TGTGCCAGCAGCCAAGGGACAGGGAGTCCAGATACGCAGTATTTT
abundance: NA; j_gene: TRBJ1-2; d_gene: NA; v_gene: TRBV19; CDR3aa: CASSIGPDKPVPGIIGGYTF; CDR3nt: TGTGCCAGTAGTATAGGGCCAGATAAACCAGTACCGGGAATAATCGGTGGCTACACCTTC
abundance: many; j_gene: TRBJ2-7; d_gene: TRBD2; v_gene: TRBV5-1; CDR3aa: CASSQGLAGRQYF; CDR3nt: TGCGCCAGCAGCCAAGGACTAGCGGGCAGACAGTACTTC
abundance: NA; j_gene: TRBJ1-2; d_gene: TRBD1; v_gene: TRBV4-1; CDR3aa: CASSQVTGDANYGYTF; CDR3nt: TGCGCCAGCAGCCAAGTAACAGGGGATGCTAACTATGGCTACACCTTC
abundance: few; j_gene: TRBJ2-1; d_gene: TRBD2; v_gene: TRBV6-2/TRBV6-3; CDR3aa: CASSKTSGEISYNEQFF; CDR3nt: TGTGCCAGCAGTAAGACTAGCGGTGAGATCTCCTACAATGAGCAGTTCTTC
abundance: few; j_gene: TRBJ2-1; d_gene: NA; v_gene: TRBV18; CDR3aa: CASSPPPTRPGNEQFF; CDR3nt: TGTGCCAGCTCACCACCCCCCACTAGGCCCGGCAATGAGCAGTTCTTC
abundance: NA; j_gene: TRBJ2-1; d_gene: TRBD2; v_gene: TRBV18; CDR3aa: CASSRTSGRATEQFF; CDR3nt: TGTGCCAGCTCACGGACTAGCGGGAGGGCCACTGAGCAGTTCTTC
abundance: many; j_gene: TRBJ2-7; d_gene: NA; v_gene: TRBV7-9; CDR3aa: CASSLGFPYEQYF; CDR3nt: TGTGCCAGCAGCTTAGGTTTCCCCTACGAGCAGTACTTC
abundance: few; j_gene: TRBJ1-2; d_gene: NA; v_gene: TRBV7-9; CDR3aa: CASSLPPYRDTNYGYTF; CDR3nt: TGTGCCAGCAGCTTACCGCCCTACCGGGACACCAACTATGGCTACACCTTC
abundance: many; j_gene: TRBJ2-1; d_gene: NA; v_gene: TRBV5-6; CDR3aa: CASSLVVGSSYNEQFF; CDR3nt: TGTGCCAGCAGCTTGGTGGTCGGGAGCTCCTACAATGAGCAGTTCTTC
abundance: few; j_gene: TRBJ2-7; d_gene: NA; v_gene: TRBV12-3/TRBV12-4; CDR3aa: CASSLGFHEQYF; CDR3nt: TGTGCCAGCAGTTTGGGGTTCCACGAGCAGTACTTC
abundance: few; j_gene: TRBJ2-5; d_gene: TRBD1; v_gene: TRBV7-2; CDR3aa: CASSSTGQRSRETQYF; CDR3nt: TGTGCCAGCAGCTCGACGGGACAGAGGTCCAGGGAGACCCAGTACTTC
abundance: NA; j_gene: TRBJ1-2; d_gene: NA; v_gene: TRBV6-2/TRBV6-3; CDR3aa: CASSPFDRTESNYGYTF; CDR3nt: TGTGCCAGCAGTCCCTTCGACCGGACAGAATCTAACTATGGCTACACCTTC
abundance: NA; j_gene: TRBJ2-2; d_gene: TRBD2; v_gene: TRBV9; CDR3aa: CASSPRLAVEPGELFF; CDR3nt: TGTGCCAGCAGCCCCCGACTAGCGGTCGAGCCCGGGGAGCTGTTTTTT
abundance: few; j_gene: TRBJ1-3; d_gene: NA; v_gene: TRBV12-5; CDR3aa: CASAQGVAAGNTIYF; CDR3nt: TGTGCTAGTGCCCAAGGGGTTGCAGCTGGAAACACCATATATTTT
abundance: few; j_gene: TRBJ2-7; d_gene: NA; v_gene: TRBV20-1; CDR3aa: CSARDHWGSLYEQYF; CDR3nt: TGCAGTGCTAGAGATCATTGGGGGAGTCTCTACGAGCAGTACTTC
abundance: few; j_gene: TRBJ2-1; d_gene: NA; v_gene: TRBV24-1; CDR3aa: CATSDPRESYNEQFF; CDR3nt: TGTGCCACCAGTGACCCACGGGAATCCTACAATGAGCAGTTCTTC
abundance: NA; j_gene: TRBJ2-1; d_gene: TRBD2; v_gene: TRBV11-3; CDR3aa: CASSGTSRINEQFF; CDR3nt: TGTGCCAGCAGCGGGACTAGCCGCATCAATGAGCAGTTCTTC
abundance: NA; j_gene: TRBJ2-2; d_gene: TRBD2; v_gene: TRBV27; CDR3aa: CASRKRGQPGELFF; CDR3nt: TGTGCCAGCAGGAAGCGGGGCCAACCCGGGGAGCTGTTTTTT
abundance: many; j_gene: TRBJ2-3; d_gene: NA; v_gene: TRBV6-4; CDR3aa: CASSDSRDLNTQYF; CDR3nt: TGTGCCAGCAGTGACTCCCGGGACCTTAATACGCAGTATTTT
abundance: NA; j_gene: TRBJ1-5; d_gene: TRBD1; v_gene: TRBV27; CDR3aa: CASSLQGAGQPQHF; CDR3nt: TGTGCCAGCAGTTTGCAGGGGGCAGGTCAGCCCCAGCATTTT
abundance: few; j_gene: TRBJ2-5; d_gene: NA; v_gene: TRBV7-2; CDR3aa: CASSSARTAWETQYF; CDR3nt: TGTGCCAGCAGCTCCGCCAGGACAGCCTGGGAGACCCAGTACTTC
abundance: many; j_gene: TRBJ1-4; d_gene: NA; v_gene: TRBV5-6; CDR3aa: CASSLAAGHNEKLFF; CDR3nt: TGTGCCAGCAGCTTGGCCGCAGGGCACAATGAAAAACTGTTTTTT
abundance: many; j_gene: TRBJ1-1; d_gene: TRBD1; v_gene: TRBV27; CDR3aa: CASIKQGMGTEAFF; CDR3nt: TGTGCCAGCATAAAACAGGGGATGGGCACTGAAGCTTTCTTT
abundance: NA; j_gene: TRBJ2-7; d_gene: NA; v_gene: TRBV7-9; CDR3aa: CASSLKNEVEQNF; CDR3nt: TGTGCCAGCAGCTTGAAGAATGAGGTCGAGCAGAACTTC
abundance: few; j_gene: TRBJ1-5; d_gene: TRBD1; v_gene: TRBV12-3/TRBV12-4; CDR3aa: CASSFRGLQPQHF; CDR3nt: TGTGCCAGCAGTTTCAGGGGGCTTCAGCCCCAGCATTTT
abundance: once; j_gene: TRBJ1-2; d_gene: TRBD1; v_gene: TRBV6-5; CDR3aa: CASSPRQGCGYTF; CDR3nt: TGTGCCAGCAGCCCACGACAGGGATGTGGCTACACCTTC
abundance: few; j_gene: TRBJ1-5; d_gene: TRBD1; v_gene: TRBV6-5; CDR3aa: CASSPQGAQQPQHF; CDR3nt: TGTGCCAGCAGTCCTCAGGGGGCACAACAGCCCCAGCATTTT
abundance: NA; j_gene: TRBJ2-2; d_gene: NA; v_gene: TRBV6-1; CDR3aa: CALDAQAGNTGELFF; CDR3nt: TGTGCCCTCGACGCACAGGCTGGGAACACCGGGGAGCTGTTTTTT